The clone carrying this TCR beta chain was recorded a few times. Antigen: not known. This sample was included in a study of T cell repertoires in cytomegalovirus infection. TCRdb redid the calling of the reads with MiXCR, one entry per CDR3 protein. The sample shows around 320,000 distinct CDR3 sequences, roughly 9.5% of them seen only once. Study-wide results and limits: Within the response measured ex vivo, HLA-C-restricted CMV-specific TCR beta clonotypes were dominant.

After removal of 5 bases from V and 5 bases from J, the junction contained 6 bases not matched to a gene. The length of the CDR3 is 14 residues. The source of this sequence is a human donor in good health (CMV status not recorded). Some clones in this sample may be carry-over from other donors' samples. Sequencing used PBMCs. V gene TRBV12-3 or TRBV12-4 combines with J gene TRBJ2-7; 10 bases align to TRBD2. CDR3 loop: CASSPRTSGHEQYF. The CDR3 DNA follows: TGTGCCAGCAGTCCCCGGACTAGCGGCCACGAGCAGTACTTC.